A selection of T cell receptor beta chains follows, all from one sample in a study of cytomegalovirus exposure and HLA in healthy donors. The assay was immunoSEQ multiplex PCR, and TCRdb's table has in-frame clones only and misses some. The table for this sample gives 100,000 to 150,000 clones. The sequencing input was PBMCs. These receptors originate from a woman aged 40 to 49 in good health and CMV-seronegative. Both conserved end residues are part of each CDR3. A D gene is named only where the DNA matches it firmly.

d_call: -
v_call: TRBV28
j_call: TRBJ2-3
cdr3_nt: TGTGCCAGCAGTTCTGGGAGGGATACGCAGTATTTT
cdr3_aa: CASSSGRDTQYF

d_call: -
v_call: TRBV5-1
j_call: TRBJ1-2
cdr3_nt: TGCGCCAGCAGCTTGGATACAGCTAACTATGGCTACACCTTC
cdr3_aa: CASSLDTANYGYTF

d_call: -
v_call: TRBV7-2
j_call: TRBJ2-7
cdr3_nt: TGTGCCAGCAGCTTAGAGGGGACATTGCGCTCCTACGAGCAGTACTTC
cdr3_aa: CASSLEGTLRSYEQYF

d_call: -
v_call: TRBV29-1
j_call: TRBJ2-7
cdr3_nt: TGCAGCGTACAGGGACGGACGAGCTCCTACGAGCAGTACTTC
cdr3_aa: CSVQGRTSSYEQYF

d_call: -
v_call: TRBV15
j_call: TRBJ2-2
cdr3_nt: TGTGCCACCAGCAGAGACAGGGTAGGATTTATTAACACCGGGGAGCTGTTTTTT
cdr3_aa: CATSRDRVGFINTGELFF

d_call: TRBD1
v_call: TRBV28
j_call: TRBJ1-2
cdr3_nt: TGTGCCAGCAGTCCCCGGGACAGGGTGGGGTACACCTTC
cdr3_aa: CASSPRDRVGYTF

d_call: TRBD1
v_call: TRBV10-3
j_call: TRBJ2-4
cdr3_nt: TGTGCCATCAGTGAGAGACAGGGTTCTGGAGGCATTCAGTACTTC
cdr3_aa: CAISERQGSGGIQYF

d_call: -
v_call: TRBV4-2
j_call: TRBJ1-6
cdr3_nt: TGTGCCAGCAGCCAAGAGGTAGTGAGCCATGAATATTCACCCCTCCACTTT
cdr3_aa: CASSQEVVSHEYSPLHF

d_call: -
v_call: TRBV28
j_call: TRBJ1-2
cdr3_nt: TGTGCCAGCGGGGGACTCTTTTCGACTAACTATGGCTACACCTTC
cdr3_aa: CASGGLFSTNYGYTF

d_call: -
v_call: TRBV25-1
j_call: TRBJ1-3
cdr3_nt: TGTGCCAGCAGTGAATGGGGGGCTGGAAACACCATATATTTT
cdr3_aa: CASSEWGAGNTIYF

d_call: TRBD1
v_call: TRBV14
j_call: TRBJ1-5
cdr3_nt: TGTGCCAGCACCGACAGGGAGGATTATAGCAATCAGCCCCAGCATTTT
cdr3_aa: CASTDREDYSNQPQHF

d_call: -
v_call: TRBV10-3
j_call: TRBJ2-2
cdr3_nt: TGTGCCGCGAGGGACTCCGCCTGGGACGGGGAGCTGTTTTTT
cdr3_aa: CAARDSAWDGELFF

d_call: -
v_call: TRBV13
j_call: TRBJ2-7
cdr3_nt: TGTGCCAGCAGCTTCCTCCAGAGGGCAGGGGACGAGCAGTACTTC
cdr3_aa: CASSFLQRAGDEQYF

d_call: TRBD1
v_call: TRBV7-2
j_call: TRBJ2-7
cdr3_nt: TGTGCCAGCAGCTTCGGTTCAGGAAACAGGGGTGCCTACGAGCAGTACTTC
cdr3_aa: CASSFGSGNRGAYEQYF

d_call: -
v_call: TRBV28
j_call: TRBJ2-7
cdr3_nt: TGTGCCAGCAGCGCGGGACAGAACTACGAGCAGTACTTC
cdr3_aa: CASSAGQNYEQYF

d_call: -
v_call: TRBV18
j_call: TRBJ2-5
cdr3_nt: TGTGCCAGCTCACCCTTTAGGAACCGGGAAGAGACCCAGTACTTC
cdr3_aa: CASSPFRNREETQYF

d_call: TRBD1
v_call: TRBV5-4
j_call: TRBJ2-1
cdr3_nt: TGTGCCAGCAGCTATCGACAGGGGAAGGACAATGAGCAGTTCTTC
cdr3_aa: CASSYRQGKDNEQFF

d_call: TRBD1
v_call: TRBV7-2
j_call: TRBJ2-2
cdr3_nt: TGTGCCAGCAGGGGGGCCACAGGGGTGATAACCGGGGAGCTGTTTTTT
cdr3_aa: CASRGATGVITGELFF

d_call: -
v_call: TRBV7-9
j_call: TRBJ1-2
cdr3_nt: TGTGCCAGCAGCTTAGACTCCTCGCGCAGGGCGGGCTACACCTTC
cdr3_aa: CASSLDSSRRAGYTF

d_call: TRBD1
v_call: TRBV10-1
j_call: TRBJ1-5
cdr3_nt: TGCGCCAGCAGTTTACAGGGGGGGGATCAGCCCCAGCATTTT
cdr3_aa: CASSLQGGDQPQHF

d_call: TRBD1
v_call: TRBV6-5
j_call: TRBJ1-6
cdr3_nt: TGTGCCAGCAGCCAGGGACAGGGAGTAAGATCACCCCTCCACTTT
cdr3_aa: CASSQGQGVRSPLHF

d_call: TRBD1
v_call: TRBV18
j_call: TRBJ1-4
cdr3_nt: TGTGCCAGCCTCGCAGGGGGATCTGAAAAACTGTTTTTT
cdr3_aa: CASLAGGSEKLFF

d_call: -
v_call: TRBV19
j_call: TRBJ1-3
cdr3_nt: TGTGCCAGTAGTAAGACCGGGATCGCCTCTGGAAACACCATATATTTT
cdr3_aa: CASSKTGIASGNTIYF

d_call: TRBD2
v_call: TRBV10-3
j_call: TRBJ2-5
cdr3_nt: TGTGCCATCAGTCCGACTAGCGGGGAGGGGGAGACCCAGTACTTC
cdr3_aa: CAISPTSGEGETQYF